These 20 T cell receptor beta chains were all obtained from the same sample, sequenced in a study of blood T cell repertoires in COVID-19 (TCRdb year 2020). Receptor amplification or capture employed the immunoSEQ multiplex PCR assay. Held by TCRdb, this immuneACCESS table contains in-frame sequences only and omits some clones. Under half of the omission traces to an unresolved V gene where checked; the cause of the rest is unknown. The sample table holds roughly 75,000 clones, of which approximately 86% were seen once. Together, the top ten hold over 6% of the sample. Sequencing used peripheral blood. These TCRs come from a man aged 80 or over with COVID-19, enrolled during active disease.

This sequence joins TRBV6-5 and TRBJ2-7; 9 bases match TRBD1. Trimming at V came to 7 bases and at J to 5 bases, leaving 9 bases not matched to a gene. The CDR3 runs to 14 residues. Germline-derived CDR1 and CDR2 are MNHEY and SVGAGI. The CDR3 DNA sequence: TGTGCCAGCAAGCCGGGACAGGGATCTAACGAGCAGTACTTC. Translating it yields CASKPGQGSNEQYF.

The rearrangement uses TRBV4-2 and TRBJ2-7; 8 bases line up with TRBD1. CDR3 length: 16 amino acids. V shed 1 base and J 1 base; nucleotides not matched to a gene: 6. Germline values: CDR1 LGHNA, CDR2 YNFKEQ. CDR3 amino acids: CASSQVAGQESYEQYF. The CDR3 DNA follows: TGTGCCAGCAGCCAAGTGGCGGGACAGGAATCCTACGAGCAGTACTTC.

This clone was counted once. The CDR3: CASSSDGRNQPQHF. CDR3 in DNA: TGCGCCAGCAGCTCGGACGGGAGAAATCAGCCCCAGCATTTT. V is TRBV4-3 and J is TRBJ1-5; D ambiguous. This CDR3 spans 14 amino acids. Germline CDR1 LGHNA, CDR2 YSLEER. V shed 5 bases and J shed 4 bases, with 12 bases lying between them.

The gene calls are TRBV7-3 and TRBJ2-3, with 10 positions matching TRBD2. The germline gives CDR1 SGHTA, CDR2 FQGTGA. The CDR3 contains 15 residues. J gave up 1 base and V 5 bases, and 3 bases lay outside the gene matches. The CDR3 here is CASSSGGAGTDTQYF. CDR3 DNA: TGTGCCAGCAGCAGCGGGGGGGCAGGCACAGATACGCAGTATTTT.

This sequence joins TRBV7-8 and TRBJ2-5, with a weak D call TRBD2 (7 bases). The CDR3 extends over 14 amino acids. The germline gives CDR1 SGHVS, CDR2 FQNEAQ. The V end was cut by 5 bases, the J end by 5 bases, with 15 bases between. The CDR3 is CASSPAKGGETQYF. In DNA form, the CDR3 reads TGTGCCAGCAGCCCAGCGAAGGGGGGGGAGACCCAGTACTTC.

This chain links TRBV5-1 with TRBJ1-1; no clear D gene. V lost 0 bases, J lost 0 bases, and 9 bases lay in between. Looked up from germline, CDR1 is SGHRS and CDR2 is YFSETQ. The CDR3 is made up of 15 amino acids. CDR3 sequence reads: CASSLDAGMNTEAFF. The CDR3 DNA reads TGCGCCAGCAGCTTGGACGCGGGAATGAACACTGAAGCTTTCTTT.

CDR3 region: CASSSSTGTGGFEQYF. Written as DNA, the CDR3 is TGTGCCAGCAGTTCCAGCACCGGGACAGGGGGCTTTGAGCAGTACTTC. The V and J genes are TRBV6-6 and TRBJ2-7, with 12 bases aligning to TRBD1. Trimming at V came to 4 bases and at J to 7 bases, leaving 11 bases not matched to a gene. CDR3 size: 16 residues. CDR1 is MNHNY, CDR2 SVGAGI, per germline (reference sequence).

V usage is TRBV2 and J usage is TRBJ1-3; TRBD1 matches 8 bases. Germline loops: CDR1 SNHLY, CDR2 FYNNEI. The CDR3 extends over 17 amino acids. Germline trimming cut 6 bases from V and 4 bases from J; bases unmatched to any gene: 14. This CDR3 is CASSASPLTGAGNTIYF. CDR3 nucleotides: TGTGCCAGCAGCGCCTCCCCCCTGACAGGGGCAGGAAACACCATATATTTT.

DNA for the CDR3: TGTGCCAGCAGTTACTCGACAGGGTACAATGAGCAGTTCTTC. This gives the protein CASSYSTGYNEQFF. The chain combines TRBV6-6 with TRBJ2-1; 7 bases align to TRBD1. The germline CDR1 and CDR2 sequences are MNHNY and SVGAGI (reference sequence). The ends lost 0 bases at V and 4 bases at J; junction bases unmatched: 0. The CDR3 is 14 residues long.

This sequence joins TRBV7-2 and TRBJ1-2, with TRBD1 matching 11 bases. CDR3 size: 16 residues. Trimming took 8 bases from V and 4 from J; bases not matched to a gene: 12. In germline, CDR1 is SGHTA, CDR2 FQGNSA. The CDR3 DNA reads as TGTGCCAGCCGCGGACAGGGGGCGAATAGTATCTATGGCTACACCTTC. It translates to CASRGQGANSIYGYTF. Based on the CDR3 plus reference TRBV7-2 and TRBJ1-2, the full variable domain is GAGVSQSPSNKVTEKGKDVELRCDPISGHTALYWYRQSLGQGLEFLIYFQGNSAPDKSGLPSDRFSAERTGGSVSTLTIQRTQQEDSAVYLCASRGQGANSIYGYTFGSGTRLTVV.

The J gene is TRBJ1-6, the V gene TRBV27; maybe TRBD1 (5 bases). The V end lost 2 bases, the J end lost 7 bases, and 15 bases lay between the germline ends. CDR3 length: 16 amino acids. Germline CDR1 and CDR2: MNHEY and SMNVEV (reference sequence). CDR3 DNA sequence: TGTGCCAGCAGTTTAAGGGGCAGGGTCTTAAATTCACCCCTCCACTTT. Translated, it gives CASSLRGRVLNSPLHF.

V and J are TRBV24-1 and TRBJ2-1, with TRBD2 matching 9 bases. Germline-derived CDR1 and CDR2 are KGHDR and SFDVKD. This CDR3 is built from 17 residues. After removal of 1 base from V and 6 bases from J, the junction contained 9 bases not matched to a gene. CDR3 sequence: CATSDFGGGASGNEQFF. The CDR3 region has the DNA TGTGCCACCAGTGATTTTGGCGGGGGGGCATCGGGCAATGAGCAGTTCTTC.

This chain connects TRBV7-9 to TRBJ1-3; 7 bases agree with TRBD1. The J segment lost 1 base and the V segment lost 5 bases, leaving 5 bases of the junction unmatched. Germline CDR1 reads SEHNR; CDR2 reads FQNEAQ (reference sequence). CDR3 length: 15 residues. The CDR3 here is CASSRDRASGNTIYF. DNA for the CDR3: TGTGCCAGCAGCCGAGACAGGGCTTCTGGAAACACCATATATTTT. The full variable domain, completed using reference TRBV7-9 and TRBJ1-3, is DTGVSQNPRHKITKRGQNVTFRCDPISEHNRLYWYRQTLGQGPEFLTYFQNEAQLEKSRLLSDRFSAERPKGSFSTLEIQRTEQGDSAMYLCASSRDRASGNTIYFGEGSWLTVV.

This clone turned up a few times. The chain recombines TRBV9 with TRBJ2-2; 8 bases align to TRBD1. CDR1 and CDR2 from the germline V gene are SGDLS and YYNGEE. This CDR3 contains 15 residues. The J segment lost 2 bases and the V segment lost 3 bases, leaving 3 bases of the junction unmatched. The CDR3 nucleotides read TGTGCCAGCAGCGGGACAGGGTTAAACACCGGGGAGCTGTTTTTT. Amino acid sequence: CASSGTGLNTGELFF.

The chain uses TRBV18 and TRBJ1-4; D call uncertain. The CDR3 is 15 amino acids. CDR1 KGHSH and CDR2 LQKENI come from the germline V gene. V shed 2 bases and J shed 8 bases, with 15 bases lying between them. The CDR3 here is CASSPGSGMGEKLFF. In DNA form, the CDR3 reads TGTGCCAGCTCACCAGGCTCAGGAATGGGCGAAAAACTGTTTTTT.

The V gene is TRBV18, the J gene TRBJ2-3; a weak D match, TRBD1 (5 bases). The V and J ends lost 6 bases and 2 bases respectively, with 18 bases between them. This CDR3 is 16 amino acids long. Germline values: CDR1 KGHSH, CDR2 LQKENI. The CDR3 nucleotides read TGTGCCAGCTCGCCGCGGACAACCAGTTACACAGATACGCAGTATTTT. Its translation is CASSPRTTSYTDTQYF.

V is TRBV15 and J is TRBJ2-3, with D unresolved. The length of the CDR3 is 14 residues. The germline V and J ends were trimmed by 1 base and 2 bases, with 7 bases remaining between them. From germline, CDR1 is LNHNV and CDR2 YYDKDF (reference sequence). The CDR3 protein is CATSRGASTDTQYF. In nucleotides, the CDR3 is TGTGCCACCAGCAGAGGGGCTTCCACAGATACGCAGTATTTT.

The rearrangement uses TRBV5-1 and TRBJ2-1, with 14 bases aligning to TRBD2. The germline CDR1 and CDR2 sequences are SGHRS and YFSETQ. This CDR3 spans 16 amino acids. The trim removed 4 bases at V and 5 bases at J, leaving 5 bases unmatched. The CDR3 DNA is TGCGCCAGCAGCAGGGGACTAGCGGGGGTTGACAATGAGCAGTTCTTC. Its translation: CASSRGLAGVDNEQFF.

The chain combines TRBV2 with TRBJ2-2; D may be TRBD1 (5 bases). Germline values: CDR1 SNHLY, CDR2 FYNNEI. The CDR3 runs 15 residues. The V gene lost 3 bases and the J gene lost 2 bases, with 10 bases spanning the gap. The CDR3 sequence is CASSEQGVNTGELFF. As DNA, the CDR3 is TGTGCCAGCAGTGAGCAGGGCGTAAACACCGGGGAGCTGTTTTTT.

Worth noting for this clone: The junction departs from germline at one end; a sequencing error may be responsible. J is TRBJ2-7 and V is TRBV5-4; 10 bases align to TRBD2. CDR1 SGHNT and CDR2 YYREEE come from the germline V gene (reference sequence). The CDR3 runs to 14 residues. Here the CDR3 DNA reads TGTGCCAGCAGCTTGCCTAGCGGGGGAGGCGAGCAGTGCTTC. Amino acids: CASSLPSGGGEQCF.